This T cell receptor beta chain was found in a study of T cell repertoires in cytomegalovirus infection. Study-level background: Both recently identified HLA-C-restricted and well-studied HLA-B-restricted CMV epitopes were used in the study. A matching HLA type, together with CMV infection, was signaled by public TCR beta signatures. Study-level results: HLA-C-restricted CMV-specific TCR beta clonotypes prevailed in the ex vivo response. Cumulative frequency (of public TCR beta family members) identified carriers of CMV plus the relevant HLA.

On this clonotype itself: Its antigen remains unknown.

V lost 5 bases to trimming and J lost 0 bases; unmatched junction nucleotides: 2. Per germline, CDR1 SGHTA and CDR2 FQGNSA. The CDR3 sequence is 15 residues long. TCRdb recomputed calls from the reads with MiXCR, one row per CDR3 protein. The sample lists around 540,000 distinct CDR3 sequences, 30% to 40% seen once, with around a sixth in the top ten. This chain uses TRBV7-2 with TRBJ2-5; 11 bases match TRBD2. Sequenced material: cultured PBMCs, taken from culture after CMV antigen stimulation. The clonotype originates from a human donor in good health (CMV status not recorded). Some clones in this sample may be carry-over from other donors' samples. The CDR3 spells CASSPTSGDQETQYF. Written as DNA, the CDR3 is TGTGCCAGCAGCCCGACTAGCGGGGACCAAGAGACCCAGTACTTC.